This T cell receptor beta chain stems from a study of technical replicates of blood from a handful of donors. This CDR3 contains 16 residues. CDR1 and CDR2 (germline): LNHDA, SQIVND (reference sequence). The V and J ends lost 5 bases and 4 bases respectively, with 20 bases between them. Profiling relied on immunoSEQ multiplex PCR, and the TCRdb table lists in-frame clones only, not all of them. The table includes over 70,000 clones, roughly 90% detected once. Specimen: T cells isolated from PBMCs. V is TRBV19 and J is TRBJ1-1, with a possible D match to TRBD1 (5 bases). This sequence was found in a human donor in good health. The CDR3 coding sequence is TGTGCCAGTAGTCCTCGTTTCGGGGCGCGGGGCACTGAAGCTTTCTTT. Its translation is CASSPRFGARGTEAFF.